Listed below are T cell receptor beta chains from one sample, sequenced in a study of early T cells in non-severe SARS-CoV-2 infection. TCRdb reanalysed the 5' RACE reads using MiXCR and keeps one entry per CDR3 protein. The sample lists roughly 29,000 distinct CDR3 sequences, around 5.3% occurring once. The sequencing input was whole blood. Receptor source: an adult who was a healthcare worker with PCR-confirmed SARS-CoV-2 infection or an uninfected control (not recorded which). CDR3s include the opening cysteine and the closing phenylalanine or tryptophan. D genes are given only for firm matches. Size is omitted from some rows. Given values are once, few, many or a class for expanded clones.

d_gene,v_gene,abundance,j_gene,CDR3aa,CDR3nt
-,TRBV18,many,TRBJ2-7,CASSRNRDPYEQYF,TGTGCCAGCTCACGCAACAGGGACCCCTACGAGCAGTACTTC
-,TRBV18,few,TRBJ2-7,CASSPPRPPAYEQYF,TGTGCCAGCTCACCACCTCGGCCACCAGCCTACGAGCAGTACTTC
-,TRBV29-1,many,TRBJ2-5,CSVGGWLTGETQYF,TGCAGCGTTGGGGGCTGGCTAACCGGAGAGACCCAGTACTTC
-,TRBV5-5,many,TRBJ2-1,CASSSRERIYNEQFF,TGTGCCAGCAGCTCGAGGGAGAGGATTTACAATGAGCAGTTCTTC
-,TRBV15,many,TRBJ1-4,CATEKSGTNEKLFF,TGTGCCACCGAGAAGTCCGGAACTAATGAAAAACTGTTTTTT
TRBD1,TRBV12-3/TRBV12-4,-,TRBJ2-7,CASSPQGAGLYEQYF,TGTGCCAGCAGTCCTCAGGGGGCAGGTCTCTACGAGCAGTACTTC
-,TRBV12-3/TRBV12-4,few,TRBJ2-6,CASSSKRGANVLTF,TGTGCCAGCAGTTCCAAACGCGGGGCCAACGTCCTGACTTTC
-,TRBV21-1,many,TRBJ1-1,CAREGTGVENTEAFF,TGTGCCAGAGAAGGGACAGGGGTTGAGAACACTGAAGCTTTCTTT
TRBD2,TRBV9,many,TRBJ2-1,CASSVARNSGSYNEQFF,TGTGCCAGCAGCGTAGCTCGGAATAGCGGGAGCTACAATGAGCAGTTCTTC
-,TRBV13,many,TRBJ2-7,CASSLRGVSILSYEQYF,TGTGCCAGCAGCTTACGGGGAGTCTCTATCCTAAGCTACGAGCAGTACTTC
TRBD1,TRBV9,many,TRBJ2-7,CASSPWDRGNEQYF,TGTGCCAGCAGCCCTTGGGACAGGGGCAACGAGCAGTACTTC
-,TRBV15,many,TRBJ2-3,CATSRDPPTDTQYF,TGTGCCACCAGCAGAGATCCCCCCACAGATACGCAGTATTTT
TRBD1,TRBV6-1,few,TRBJ2-2,CASNGQGADTGELFF,TGTGCCAGCAATGGACAGGGGGCTGACACCGGGGAGCTGTTTTTT
-,TRBV5-1,many,TRBJ2-3,CASSPPGSTSTDTQYF,TGCGCCAGCAGCCCTCCCGGCTCAACTAGCACAGATACGCAGTATTTT
TRBD1,TRBV20-1,few,TRBJ2-7,CSARNPQGASYEQYF,TGCAGTGCTAGGAATCCCCAGGGGGCATCCTACGAGCAGTACTTC
TRBD1,TRBV5-1,few,TRBJ2-7,CASSPGTGLNEQYF,TGCGCCAGCAGCCCCGGGACAGGGTTAAACGAGCAGTACTTC
-,TRBV4-1,many,TRBJ1-1,CASSQEYPHRYTEAFF,TGCGCCAGCAGCCAAGAATACCCACACCGGTACACTGAAGCTTTCTTT
-,TRBV20-1,many,TRBJ2-5,CSATDGLGVFQETQYF,TGCAGTGCGACAGACGGCCTAGGGGTCTTTCAAGAGACCCAGTACTTC
-,TRBV5-6,many,TRBJ2-7,CASSRGPKPSYEQYF,TGTGCCAGCAGCCGGGGACCGAAACCCTCCTACGAGCAGTACTTC
TRBD2,TRBV7-8,-,TRBJ2-5,CASRAKRPSGRYLQETQYF,TGTGCCAGCAGGGCCAAGCGGCCTAGCGGGAGGTACCTCCAAGAGACCCAGTACTTC
-,TRBV6-2/TRBV6-3,few,TRBJ2-1,CASSYFPPGGSFF,TGTGCCAGCAGTTACTTTCCGCCTGGGGGTTCGTTCTTC
-,TRBV6-5,-,TRBJ2-7,CASSRDGVSYEQYF,TGTGCCAGCAGTCGCGATGGGGTGTCCTACGAGCAGTACTTC
-,TRBV5-4,many,TRBJ2-7,CASSFEPSYEQYF,TGTGCCAGCAGCTTCGAGCCATCCTACGAGCAGTACTTC